These 14 T cell receptor beta chains were all obtained from the same sample, sequenced in a study of CD8+ T cells in alopecia areata. cDNA serving as the sequencing template came from extracted, reverse transcribed RNA. The data were produced by immunoSEQ multiplex PCR, yet TCRdb's version contains in-frame clones alone and is incomplete. Among approximately 210,000 clones listed, about 60% were seen once. Described treatment: oral pan-JAK inhibitor, 5-10 mg twice daily. Specimen: CD4+ T cells sorted from blood, collected at week 4, from a patient treated with tofacitinib. The receptors come from a human donor with alopecia areata.

V usage is TRBV5-1 and J usage is TRBJ2-5; 7 bases are a match to TRBD1. Germline CDR1 reads SGHRS; CDR2 reads YFSETQ. J gave up 3 bases and V 1 base, and 0 bases lay outside the gene matches. The CDR3 spans 13 residues. The CDR3 DNA sequence: TGCGCCAGCAGCTTGCAGGGGGAAGAGACCCAGTACTTC. Translated, it gives CASSLQGEETQYF.

The chain joins TRBV2 to TRBJ2-7; D may correspond to TRBD1 or TRBD2 (6 bases each). With 7 bases removed from V and 2 bases from J, the gap between germline ends came to 15 bases. There are 14 residues in the CDR3. Germline CDR1 is SNHLY and CDR2 is FYNNEI. This CDR3 is CASMQWGATYEQYF. The CDR3 nucleotides read TGTGCCAGCATGCAGTGGGGGGCTACCTACGAGCAGTACTTC.

This sequence joins TRBV5-1 and TRBJ2-7, with D perhaps matching TRBD1 or TRBD2 (5 bases each). The CDR3 sequence is 14 residues long. The germline CDR1 and CDR2 sequences are SGHRS and YFSETQ. The V end was cut by 4 bases, the J end by 2 bases, with 13 bases between. The CDR3 coding sequence is TGCGCCAGCAGCCTCACCGGGACCCCCTACGAGCAGTACTTC. Protein sequence: CASSLTGTPYEQYF. Looking up the rest from reference TRBV5-1 and TRBJ2-7 gives the full variable domain: KAGVTQTPRYLIKTRGQQVTLSCSPISGHRSVSWYQQTPGQGLQFLFEYFSETQRNKGNFPGRFSGRQFSNSRSEMNVSTLELGDSALYLCASSLTGTPYEQYFGPGTRLTVT.

This clone was seen more than once but under ten times. The genes are TRBV5-6 and TRBJ2-5; TRBD1 aligns across 8 bases. Losses at the gene ends were 7 bases for V and 0 bases for J; bases not matched to a gene: 8. The CDR3 has 15 amino acids. The germline V gene encodes CDR1 SGHDT and CDR2 YYEEEE. The DNA for the CDR3 is TGTGCCAGCTCCCACTGGACAGGGAACCAAGAGACCCAGTACTTC. Translation gives CASSHWTGNQETQYF.

The chain employs TRBV4-2 and TRBJ1-5; 10 positions match TRBD1. This CDR3 has 15 amino acids. J lost 6 bases, V lost 5 bases, and 7 bases had no gene match. Germline values: CDR1 LGHNA, CDR2 YNFKEQ. The CDR3 protein is CASSSDRGVSQPQHF. CDR3 in DNA: TGTGCCAGCAGCTCGGACAGGGGGGTAAGTCAGCCCCAGCATTTT.

This clone came up once. This chain uses TRBV18 with TRBJ2-5; weak D call: TRBD2 (5 bases). The germline CDR1 and CDR2 sequences are KGHSH and LQKENI. This CDR3 has 19 residues. Trimming removed 2 bases from V and 3 bases from J, with 25 bases in between. CDR3 protein: CASSPFSLRARGNEETQYF. For the CDR3, the DNA is TGTGCCAGCTCACCATTTTCCCTAAGGGCCCGGGGTAACGAAGAGACCCAGTACTTC.

A word on this clone: The sample carries other DNA sequences with the same CDR3. V gene TRBV30 combines with J gene TRBJ1-5; D is undetermined. CDR1 and CDR2 from the germline V gene are GTSNPN and SVGIG (reference sequence). The CDR3 covers 12 residues. Trimming shortened V by 2 bases and J by 4 bases, and 6 bases separated the two germline ends. The DNA for the CDR3 is TGTGCCTGGAGTAATGGGAATCAGCCCCAGCATTTT. This translates into CAWSNGNQPQHF.

The sample holds a few counts of this clone. The chain carries TRBV5-4 and TRBJ1-2; D is perhaps TRBD1 (5 bases). Germline V CDR1 and CDR2: SGHNT, YYREEE (reference sequence). V gave up 3 bases and J gave up 2 bases, with 17 bases separating them. CDR3 length equals 16 residues. Here the CDR3 reads CASSSASGRSNYGYTF. The CDR3 DNA is TGTGCCAGCAGCTCGGCATCGGGACGGTCGAACTATGGCTACACCTTC.

V gene TRBV29-1 combines with J gene TRBJ1-2; D may be TRBD1 (6 bases). Germline lookup yields CDR1 SQVTM and CDR2 ANQGSEA. The V end lost 7 bases, the J end lost 8 bases, and 17 bases lay between the germline ends. The CDR3 loop spans 12 amino acids. The CDR3 loop is CSGRQDIDGYTF. The CDR3 bases are TGCAGCGGTCGACAGGATATAGACGGCTACACCTTC.

The rearrangement joins TRBV7-2 to TRBJ1-1, with 7 bases that match TRBD1. The length of the CDR3 is 15 residues. V lost 1 base and J lost 1; bases outside the gene matches: 3. Germline-derived CDR1 and CDR2 are SGHTA and FQGNSA. Here the CDR3 reads CASSLVTGSNTEAFF. The CDR3, as DNA: TGTGCCAGCAGCTTAGTGACAGGGTCGAACACTGAAGCTTTCTTT.

CDR3 in amino acids: CASSIDREAFF. CDR3 coding DNA: TGTGCCAGCAGCATCGACAGGGAGGCTTTCTTT. The rearrangement joins TRBV5-6 to TRBJ1-1; 7 bases agree with TRBD1. The V segment lost 4 bases and the J segment 11 bases; nucleotides outside the gene matches: 5. Germline V gene sequence: CDR1 SGHDT, CDR2 YYEEEE. The CDR3 runs 11 residues.

This clone has just one count. DNA of the CDR3: TGCGCCAGCAGCTTGGAGAAGGACTGGGATACGCAGTATTTT. It encodes CASSLEKDWDTQYF. This chain joins TRBV5-1 and TRBJ2-3, with D perhaps TRBD2 (5 bases). The germline CDR1 and CDR2 sequences are SGHRS and YFSETQ. The CDR3 covers 14 residues. V dropped 0 bases and J dropped 6 bases, with 11 bases sitting between them.

V and J are TRBV5-1 and TRBJ2-2; D gene unclear. CDR3 length: 16 residues. The V end lost 2 bases, the J end lost 0 bases, and 11 bases lay between the germline ends. The germline CDR1 and CDR2 sequences are SGHRS and YFSETQ. The CDR3 is CASSLMGGANTGELFF. CDR3 bases: TGCGCCAGCAGCTTAATGGGCGGAGCGAACACCGGGGAGCTGTTTTTT.

The CDR3 is CASSPDPVYGYTF. CDR3 sequence (DNA): TGTGCCAGCAGCCCCGACCCCGTCTATGGCTACACCTTC. J is TRBJ1-2 and V is TRBV16; D not resolved. Trimming left V 4 bases short and J 4 bases short, with 10 bases between. The germline V gene encodes CDR1 KGHSY and CDR2 FQNENV. CDR3 length: 13 amino acids.